The 11 T cell receptor beta chains presented below share a single source sample, sequenced in a study of shared clonotypes between healthy human individuals (dated by TCRdb to the early 2020s). Libraries were constructed by the immunoSEQ multiplex PCR assay. What TCRdb holds here is the immuneACCESS table cut down to in-frame rearrangements. Part of the clones is not present; checked against another copy, under half of the missing clones reflect an unresolved V gene, and the others are unexplained. Counted in this sample were approximately 2,000,000 clones; about 94% of them appeared once. About 1.7% of the sample is held by the ten biggest clonotypes. For the CD8 naive samples, CD45RO-negative cells were positively selected for CCR7, yielding a CD45RA+CCR7+ population from which TemRA cells were excluded. The specimen was naive CD8+ T cells from PBMCs. The label giving this sample's cell subset or site can be read as: CD45RA+CCR7+. The source of these receptors is a man aged 18 to 30 in good health. Some clones in this sample may be carry-over from other donors' samples.

V is TRBV13 and J is TRBJ2-5, with 8 bases matching TRBD2. CDR3 length: 13 amino acids. Germline V gene sequence: CDR1 PRHDT, CDR2 FYEKMQ (reference sequence). V shed 7 bases and J 4 bases; nucleotides not matched to a gene: 5. CDR3 nucleotide sequence: TGTGCCAGCACCGGCGGGGGGATAGAGACCCAGTACTTC. It specifies CASTGGGIETQYF. The variable domain in full, with the rest retrieved from reference TRBV13 and TRBJ2-5, is AAGVIQSPRHLIKEKRETATLKCYPIPRHDTVYWYQQGPGQDPQFLISFYEKMQSDKGSIPDRFSAQQFSDYHSELNMSSLELGDSALYFCASTGGGIETQYFGPGTRLLVL.

V and J are TRBV2 and TRBJ2-7; D possibly corresponds to TRBD1 (6 bases). CDR1 SNHLY and CDR2 FYNNEI come from the germline V gene. The CDR3 has 14 amino acids. Trimming took off 4 bases at V and 2 bases at J, with 12 bases between the two ends. The CDR3, as DNA: TGTGCCAGCAGTGCGGGACACCAACCCTACGAGCAGTACTTC. Protein product: CASSAGHQPYEQYF.

The chain carries TRBV11-2 and TRBJ1-2; no definite D call. Germline V gene lookup returns CDR1 SGHAT and CDR2 FQNNGV. The V and J ends lost 4 bases and 8 bases respectively, with 14 bases between them. The CDR3 has 13 amino acids. In DNA, the CDR3 is TGTGCCAGCAGCTCACCCCTTGTTGGGGGCTACACCTTC. Translation: CASSSPLVGGYTF.

This chain uses TRBV11-2 with TRBJ2-6; maybe TRBD1 (6 bases). This CDR3 is 19 amino acids long. Germline-derived CDR1 and CDR2 are SGHAT and FQNNGV. V lost 3 bases and J 0 bases, leaving 18 bases between the germline ends. CDR3 region: CASSLGDRQDLSGANVLTF. The CDR3 DNA follows: TGTGCCAGCAGCTTGGGGGACCGACAGGACCTCTCTGGGGCCAACGTCCTGACTTTC.

The V call is TRBV9, the J call TRBJ2-5, with 9 nucleotides matching TRBD2. V was clipped by 3 bases and J by 5 bases; unmatched bases: 2. Germline values: CDR1 SGDLS, CDR2 YYNGEE. This CDR3 contains 13 residues. CDR3 DNA: TGTGCCAGCAGCGCCCTAGCGGGGGAGACCCAGTACTTC. Translating gives CASSALAGETQYF.

This chain uses TRBV4-1 with TRBJ2-7; perhaps TRBD2 as D (6 bases). The germline gives CDR1 MGHRA, CDR2 YSYEKL. The CDR3 extends over 15 amino acids. Trimming took 0 bases from V and 1 from J, leaving 10 bases between them. In DNA form, the CDR3 reads TGCGCCAGCAGCCAAGATCTTGGGGGGTCCTACGAGCAGTACTTC. Translation: CASSQDLGGSYEQYF.

The chain uses TRBV28 and TRBJ1-2, with unresolved D. The CDR3 has 16 residues. V lost 3 bases, J lost 0 bases, and 14 bases lay in between. Germline CDR1 reads MDHEN; CDR2 reads SYDVKM. The CDR3: CASSFSVRRANYGYTF. The CDR3 nucleotides read TGTGCCAGCAGTTTTTCCGTGCGGAGAGCTAACTATGGCTACACCTTC.

This sequence joins TRBV5-1 and TRBJ2-5, with TRBD2 identical over 7 bases. Germline CDR1 is SGHRS and CDR2 is YFSETQ. V lost 4 bases to trimming and J lost 5 bases; unmatched junction nucleotides: 5. This CDR3 contains 13 residues. As DNA, the CDR3 is TGCGCCAGCAGCGGGAGGGCTGGGGAGACCCAGTACTTC. This codes for CASSGRAGETQYF.

The chain employs TRBV7-9 and TRBJ2-3; TRBD1 agrees at 7 bases. The CDR3 spans 16 residues. J gave up 2 bases and V 3 bases, and 8 bases lay outside the gene matches. Germline CDR1 is SEHNR and CDR2 is FQNEAQ (reference sequence). CDR3 nucleotides: TGTGCCAGCAGCTTGCCCGGGGACAGTCCCACAGATACGCAGTATTTT. This gives the protein CASSLPGDSPTDTQYF.

This sequence joins TRBV7-9 and TRBJ1-1; no clear D. Looked up from germline, CDR1 is SEHNR and CDR2 is FQNEAQ (reference sequence). V was cut by 0 bases and J by 1 base, with 6 bases left in between. The CDR3 is made up of 14 amino acids. CDR3 residues: CASSLAIANTEAFF. Written as DNA, the CDR3 is TGTGCCAGCAGCTTAGCGATAGCGAACACTGAAGCTTTCTTT.

The chain links TRBV9 to TRBJ2-2; 7 positions agree with TRBD2. Trimming removed 0 bases from V and 4 bases from J; junction bases left unmatched: 6. Germline V lookup: CDR1 SGDLS, CDR2 YYNGEE. The CDR3 sequence is 16 residues long. DNA of the CDR3: TGTGCCAGCAGCGTAGGCGGGCGGGAGCTCACCGGGGAGCTGTTTTTT. Amino acids: CASSVGGRELTGELFF.